This TCR beta chain derives from a study of shared clonotypes between healthy human individuals. Note on this clone: The sample carries other DNA sequences with the same CDR3.

The table came from immunoSEQ multiplex PCR; TCRdb's copy has only in-frame clones and leaves some out. Found here are millions of clones, 90% to 95% of them singletons; the top ten hold over 0.12%. Trimming took 4 bases from V and 5 from J, leaving 9 bases between them. Germline lookup yields CDR1 SGHDT and CDR2 YYEEEE. This CDR3 has 13 amino acids. The sequencing input was naive CD4+ T cells sorted from blood. Subset described: CD45RA+ positively selected. This clonotype was obtained from a man younger than 35 in good health. The gene calls are TRBV5-6 and TRBJ1-4; D is ambiguous. In DNA form, the CDR3 reads TGTGCCAGCAGCCTGCAGAGAAATGAAAAACTGTTTTTT. This sequence encodes CASSLQRNEKLFF. The variable domain in full, with the rest retrieved from reference TRBV5-6 and TRBJ1-4, is DAGVTQSPTHLIKTRGQQVTLRCSPKSGHDTVSWYQQALGQGPQFIFQYYEEEERQRGNFPDRFSGHQFPNYSSELNVNALLLGDSALYLCASSLQRNEKLFFGSGTQLSVL.